This T cell receptor (beta chain) was recovered during a study of cytotoxic CD8 clonotypes in ibrutinib-treated CLL. On the study more broadly: Treatment had run for a median about 11 months, range 6 to 36, when response samples were taken. Study-level results: Public clonotypes showed up rarely, and on treatment they shrank or held steady.

Germline V gene lookup returns CDR1 SQVTM and CDR2 ANQGSEA. This CDR3 is built from 16 residues. V lost 7 bases and J 1 base, leaving 22 bases between the germline ends. The targeted sequencing depth was 1 in 200,000 to 1 in 1 million T cells. TCRdb's table, derived via immunoSEQ multiplex PCR, lists solely in-frame clones and lacks some. The repertoire holds tens of thousands of clones, with 60% to 80% as singletons. In the case of this clone: Its antigen is currently unknown.

The V gene is TRBV29-1, the J gene TRBJ1-2; tentative D call: TRBD1 (5 bases). Sequenced here: PBMCs, sampled after 24 months of ibrutinib treatment. This receptor was identified in a human donor with chronic lymphocytic leukemia. The CDR3 DNA is TGCAGCGCCCAAGGTGGGCAGGGATTCATTAACTATGGCTACACCTTC. It yields the protein CSAQGGQGFINYGYTF.